The rows below give T cell receptor beta chains drawn from one sample of a study of shared clonotypes between healthy human individuals. Measured with immunoSEQ multiplex PCR; TCRdb has only the in-frame clones, and not every one. The sample includes nearly 2 million clones, about 95% of them seen just once. What was sequenced was naive CD8+ T cells sorted from blood. Source of these receptors: a man younger than 35 in good health. CDR3s include the opening cysteine and the closing phenylalanine or tryptophan. Fields, in order: clone size, J gene, V gene, D gene, CDR3 DNA, CDR3 protein. A D gene is named only where the DNA matches it firmly. Clone size is not always given. Where it is, it says once, few, many or a class for expanded clones.

>NA|TRBJ2-5|TRBV5-5|TRBD1
TGTGCCAGCAGCGATGGGACAGACCAAGAGACCCAGTACTTC
CASSDGTDQETQYF
>NA|TRBJ2-7|TRBV30|NA
TGTGCCGCTGTGGGTCCCTACGAGCAGTACTTC
CAAVGPYEQYF
>NA|TRBJ1-1|TRBV4-1|NA
TGCGCCAGCAGCCAAGGTAGAGAGGGGAACACTGAAGCTTTCTTT
CASSQGREGNTEAFF
>NA|TRBJ2-7|TRBV28|TRBD2
TGTGCCAGCACCTCAGCGGGGGGATCCTACGAGCAGTACTTC
CASTSAGGSYEQYF
>NA|TRBJ2-1|TRBV27|NA
TGTGCCAGCAGTACCTCTGGAGGCGAGACCTACAATGAGCAGTTCTTC
CASSTSGGETYNEQFF
>NA|TRBJ2-1|TRBV27|NA
TGTGCCAGCAGTTTTGCGGGCAACAATGAGCAGTTCTTC
CASSFAGNNEQFF
>NA|TRBJ2-2|TRBV27|NA
TGTGCCAGCAGTTTCGGAGGGGATGCCGGGGAGCTGTTTTTT
CASSFGGDAGELFF
>NA|TRBJ2-7|TRBV2|NA
TGTGCCAGCAGTGAGCCTCCCCCCTTCTACGAGCAGTACTTC
CASSEPPPFYEQYF
>NA|TRBJ2-7|TRBV23-1|NA
TGCGCCAGCAGTCAACTGGACTCCCTTCTCGGCTACGAGCAGTACTTC
CASSQLDSLLGYEQYF
>NA|TRBJ1-4|TRBV11-2|NA
TGTGCCAGCACCCGAGGGGGGCGCGATAATGAAAAACTGTTTTTT
CASTRGGRDNEKLFF
>NA|TRBJ2-2|TRBV4-1|NA
TGCGCCAGCAGCCAAGTCACGGCAGGGCGCACCGGGGAGCTGTTTTTT
CASSQVTAGRTGELFF
>once|TRBJ2-5|TRBV7-7|NA
TGTGCTAGCAGCTTCGTCGGTTTACAAGAGACCCAGTACTTC
CASSFVGLQETQYF
>NA|TRBJ1-2|TRBV9|NA
TGTGCCAGCAGCCCAGACGGGTATGGCTACACCTTC
CASSPDGYGYTF
>NA|TRBJ2-1|TRBV27|NA
TGTGCCAGCAGTAAGTCCATCACCTCCTACAATGAGCAGTTCTTC
CASSKSITSYNEQFF
>NA|TRBJ2-1|TRBV6-5|TRBD2
TGTGCCAGCAGTTACTACACTAGCGGCAATGAGCAGTTCTTC
CASSYYTSGNEQFF
>NA|TRBJ1-5|TRBV7-3|TRBD1
TGTGCCAGCAGCCCCACGACAGCCAGGGGGTATAAGGGCTATCAGCCCCAGCATTTT
CASSPTTARGYKGYQPQHF
>NA|TRBJ1-1|TRBV5-5|NA
TGTGCCAGCAGCTTGTTCGTGGATATGAACACTGAAGCTTTCTTT
CASSLFVDMNTEAFF
>NA|TRBJ2-7|TRBV7-2|TRBD1
TGTGCCAGCAGCTCGTACAGGGGGACCTACGAGCAGTACTTC
CASSSYRGTYEQYF
>NA|TRBJ2-5|TRBV28|NA
TGTGCCAGCAGTTTTGTTAGCGGAGAGACCCAGTACTTC
CASSFVSGETQYF
>NA|TRBJ2-7|TRBV18|NA
TGTGCCAGCTCACCAGGGAACTACGAGCAGTACTTC
CASSPGNYEQYF
>NA|TRBJ2-1|TRBV27|NA
TGTGCCAGCAAGGGAGCGCGAACGGACAATGAGCAGTTCTTC
CASKGARTDNEQFF
>NA|TRBJ1-6|TRBV6-5|NA
TGTGCCAGCAGTTACGCAGTCCCTATTTATAATTCACCCCTCCACTTT
CASSYAVPIYNSPLHF
>NA|TRBJ2-7|TRBV5-1|NA
TGCGCCAGCAGCTTGTCCGTGGACTACGAGCAGTACTTC
CASSLSVDYEQYF
>few|TRBJ1-6|TRBV7-9|NA
TGTGCCAGCAGCCAAGGTCCGCTTATGGGTTCACCCCTCCACTTT
CASSQGPLMGSPLHF
>NA|TRBJ2-5|TRBV9|TRBD2
TGTGCCAGCAGCGTAACAGGACTAGCGGGGGGGCTTGAGACCCAGTACTTC
CASSVTGLAGGLETQYF
>NA|TRBJ2-7|TRBV7-9|TRBD1
TGTGCCAGCTCCGAGAATCCCGGGACAGGGCCGACGAACGAGCAGTACTTC
CASSENPGTGPTNEQYF
>NA|TRBJ1-1|TRBV11-2|TRBD1
TGTGCCAGCACCACAGGGGGCACTGAAGCTTTCTTT
CASTTGGTEAFF
>NA|TRBJ2-5|TRBV13|TRBD1
TGTGCCAGCACCCAATTCCTGACAGGGCAAGAGACCCAGTACTTC
CASTQFLTGQETQYF
>NA|TRBJ1-2|TRBV7-9|TRBD1
TGTGCCAGCAGCTCGCCTTTACAGGGGTCTGACTATGGCTACACCTTC
CASSSPLQGSDYGYTF
>NA|TRBJ1-5|TRBV15|NA
TGTGCCACCAGCAGAGATCAAGACGATGGCAATCAGCCCCAGCATTTT
CATSRDQDDGNQPQHF
>NA|TRBJ2-1|TRBV4-3|NA
TGCGCCAGCAGCCAAGAATTGGACACCTACAATGAGCAGTTCTTC
CASSQELDTYNEQFF
>NA|TRBJ1-1|TRBV2|NA
TGTGCCAGCAGTGGATTGAACACTGAAGCTTTCTTT
CASSGLNTEAFF